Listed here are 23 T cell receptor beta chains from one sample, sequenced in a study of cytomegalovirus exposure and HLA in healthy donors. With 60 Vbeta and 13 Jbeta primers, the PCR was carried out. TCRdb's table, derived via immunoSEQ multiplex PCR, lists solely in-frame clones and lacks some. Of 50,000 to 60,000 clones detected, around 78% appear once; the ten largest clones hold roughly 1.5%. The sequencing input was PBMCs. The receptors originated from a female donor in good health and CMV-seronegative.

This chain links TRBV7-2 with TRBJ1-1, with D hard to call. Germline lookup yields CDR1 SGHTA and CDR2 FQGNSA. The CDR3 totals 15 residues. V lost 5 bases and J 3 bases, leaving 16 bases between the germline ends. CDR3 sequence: CASSPVKKGDTEAFF. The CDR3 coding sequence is TGTGCCAGCAGCCCAGTAAAAAAGGGAGACACTGAAGCTTTCTTT.

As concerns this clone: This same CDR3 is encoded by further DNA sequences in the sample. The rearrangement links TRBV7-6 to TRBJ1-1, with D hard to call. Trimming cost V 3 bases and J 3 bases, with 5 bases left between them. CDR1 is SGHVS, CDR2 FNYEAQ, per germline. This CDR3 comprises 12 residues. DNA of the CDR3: TGTGCCAGCAGCTTCGGAGACACTGAAGCTTTCTTT. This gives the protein CASSFGDTEAFF.

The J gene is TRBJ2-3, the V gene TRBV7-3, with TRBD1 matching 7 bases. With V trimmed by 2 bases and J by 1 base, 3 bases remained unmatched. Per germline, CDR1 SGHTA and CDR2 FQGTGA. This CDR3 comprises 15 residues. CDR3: CASSLEGTGTDTQYF. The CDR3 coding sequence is TGTGCCAGCAGCTTAGAAGGGACAGGCACAGATACGCAGTATTTT.

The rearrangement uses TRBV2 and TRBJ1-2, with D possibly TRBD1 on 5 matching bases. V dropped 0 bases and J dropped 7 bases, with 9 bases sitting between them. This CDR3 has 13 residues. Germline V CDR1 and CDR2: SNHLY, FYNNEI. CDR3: CASSEALGVGYTF. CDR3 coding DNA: TGTGCCAGCAGTGAAGCATTAGGGGTTGGCTACACCTTC.

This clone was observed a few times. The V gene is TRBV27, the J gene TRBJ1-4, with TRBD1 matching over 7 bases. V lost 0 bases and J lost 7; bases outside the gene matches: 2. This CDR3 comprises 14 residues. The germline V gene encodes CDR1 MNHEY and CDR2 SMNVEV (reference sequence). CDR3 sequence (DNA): TGTGCCAGCAGTTTATCGGGGACAGCTGAAAAACTGTTTTTT. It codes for CASSLSGTAEKLFF.

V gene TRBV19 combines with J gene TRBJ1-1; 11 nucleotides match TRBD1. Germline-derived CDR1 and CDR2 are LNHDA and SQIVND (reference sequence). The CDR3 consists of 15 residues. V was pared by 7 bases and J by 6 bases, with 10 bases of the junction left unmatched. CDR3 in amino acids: CASTGEDRGLSEAFF. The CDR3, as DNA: TGTGCCAGTACCGGGGAGGACAGGGGGCTATCTGAAGCTTTCTTT.

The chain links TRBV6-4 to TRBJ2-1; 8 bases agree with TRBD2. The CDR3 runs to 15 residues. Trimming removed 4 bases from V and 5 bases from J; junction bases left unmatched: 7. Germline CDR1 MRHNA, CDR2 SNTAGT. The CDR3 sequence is CASSARSGGNNEQFF. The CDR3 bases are TGTGCCAGCAGTGCGCGGAGCGGGGGTAACAATGAGCAGTTCTTC.

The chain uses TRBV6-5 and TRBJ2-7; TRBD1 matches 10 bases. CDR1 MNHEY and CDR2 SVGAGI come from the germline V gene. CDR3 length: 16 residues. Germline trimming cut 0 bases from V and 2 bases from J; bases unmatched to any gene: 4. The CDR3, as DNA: TGTGCCAGCAGTTACTCGGGACAGGGGTTAACCTACGAGCAGTACTTC. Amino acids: CASSYSGQGLTYEQYF.

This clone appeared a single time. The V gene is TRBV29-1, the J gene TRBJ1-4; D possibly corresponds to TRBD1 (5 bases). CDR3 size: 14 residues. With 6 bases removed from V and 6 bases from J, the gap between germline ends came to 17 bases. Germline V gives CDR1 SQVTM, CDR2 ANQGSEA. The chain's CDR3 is CSVGDRGAYEKLFF. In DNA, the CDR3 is TGCAGCGTGGGCGATAGGGGCGCTTATGAAAAACTGTTTTTT.

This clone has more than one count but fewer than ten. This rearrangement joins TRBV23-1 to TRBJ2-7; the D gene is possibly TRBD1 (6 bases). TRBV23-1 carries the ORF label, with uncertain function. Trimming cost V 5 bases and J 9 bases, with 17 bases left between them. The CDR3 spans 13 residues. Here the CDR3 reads CASSFTYRAGQYF. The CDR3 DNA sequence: TGCGCCAGCAGTTTTACTTACAGGGCGGGGCAGTACTTC.

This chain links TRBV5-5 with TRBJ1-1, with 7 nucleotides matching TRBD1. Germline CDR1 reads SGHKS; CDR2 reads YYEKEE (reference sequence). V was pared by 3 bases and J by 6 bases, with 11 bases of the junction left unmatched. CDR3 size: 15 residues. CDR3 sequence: CASSSPSTGIPEAFF. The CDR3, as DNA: TGTGCCAGCAGCTCACCTTCGACAGGGATCCCTGAAGCTTTCTTT.

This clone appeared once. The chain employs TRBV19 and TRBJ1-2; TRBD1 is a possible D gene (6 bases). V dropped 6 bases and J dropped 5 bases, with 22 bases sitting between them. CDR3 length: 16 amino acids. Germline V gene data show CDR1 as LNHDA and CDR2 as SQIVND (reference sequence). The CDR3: CASSEGVGARWYGYTF. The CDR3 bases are TGTGCCAGTAGCGAAGGGGTGGGGGCGCGCTGGTATGGCTACACCTTC.

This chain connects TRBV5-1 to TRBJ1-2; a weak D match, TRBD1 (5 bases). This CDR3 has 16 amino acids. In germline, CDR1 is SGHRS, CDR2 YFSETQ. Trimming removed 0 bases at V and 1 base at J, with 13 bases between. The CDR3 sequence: CASSLAGGLSNYGYTF. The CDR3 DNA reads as TGCGCCAGCAGCTTGGCCGGGGGGTTAAGTAACTATGGCTACACCTTC.

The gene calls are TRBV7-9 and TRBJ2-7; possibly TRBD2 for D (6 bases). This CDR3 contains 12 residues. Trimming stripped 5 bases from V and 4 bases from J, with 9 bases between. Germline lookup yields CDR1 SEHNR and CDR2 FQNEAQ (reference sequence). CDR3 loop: CASSGGRYEQYF. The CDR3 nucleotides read TGTGCCAGCAGCGGGGGGAGGTACGAGCAGTACTTC.

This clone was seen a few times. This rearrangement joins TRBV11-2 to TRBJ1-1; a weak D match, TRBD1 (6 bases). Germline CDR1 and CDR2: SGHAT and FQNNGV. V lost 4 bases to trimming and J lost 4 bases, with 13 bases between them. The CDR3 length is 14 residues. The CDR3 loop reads CASSSGGRVTEAFF. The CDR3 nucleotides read TGTGCCAGCAGCTCGGGGGGCCGGGTCACTGAAGCTTTCTTT. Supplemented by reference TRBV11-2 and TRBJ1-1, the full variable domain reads EAGVAQSPRYKIIEKRQSVAFWCNPISGHATLYWYQQILGQGPKLLIQFQNNGVVDDSQLPKDRFSAERLKGVDSTLKIQPAKLEDSAVYLCASSSGGRVTEAFFGQGTRLTVV.

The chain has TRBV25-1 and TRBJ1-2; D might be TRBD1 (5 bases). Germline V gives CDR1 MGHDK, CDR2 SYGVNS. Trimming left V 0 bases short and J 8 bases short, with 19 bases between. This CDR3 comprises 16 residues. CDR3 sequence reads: CASSEYIREGLWGYTF. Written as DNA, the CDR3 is TGTGCCAGCAGTGAATATATTCGGGAGGGGCTCTGGGGCTACACCTTC.

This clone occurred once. CDR3 sequence: CASKEGQHRTEAFF. Here the CDR3 DNA reads TGTGCCAGTAAGGAGGGACAGCATAGGACTGAAGCTTTCTTT. This rearrangement joins TRBV19 to TRBJ1-1; 7 bases map to TRBD1. Unmatched junction bases numbered 10, after V lost 7 bases and J lost 5 bases. CDR3 length: 14 residues. CDR1 and CDR2 (germline): LNHDA, SQIVND (reference sequence).

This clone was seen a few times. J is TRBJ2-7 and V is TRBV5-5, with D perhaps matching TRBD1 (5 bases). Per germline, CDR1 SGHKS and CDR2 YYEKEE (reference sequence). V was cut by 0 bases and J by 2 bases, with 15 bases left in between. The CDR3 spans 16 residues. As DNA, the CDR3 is TGTGCCAGCAGCTTGGATTTTGCTGGGGCTCCCTACGAGCAGTACTTC. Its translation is CASSLDFAGAPYEQYF.

The CDR3 bases are TGTGCCAGCAGTGAGAAACGGGACAGGGTGACCTACGAGCAGTACTTC. As protein: CASSEKRDRVTYEQYF. The J gene is TRBJ2-7, the V gene TRBV27, with TRBD1 identical over 9 bases. Germline V gene lookup returns CDR1 MNHEY and CDR2 SMNVEV (reference sequence). This CDR3 spans 16 amino acids. V lost 5 bases and J lost 2; bases outside the gene matches: 10.

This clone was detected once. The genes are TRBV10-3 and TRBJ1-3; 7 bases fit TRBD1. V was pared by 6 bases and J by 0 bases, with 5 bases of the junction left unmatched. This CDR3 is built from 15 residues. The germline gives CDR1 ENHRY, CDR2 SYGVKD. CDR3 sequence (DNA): TGTGCCATCAGGGGACAGCTCGTCTCTGGAAACACCATATATTTT. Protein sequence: CAIRGQLVSGNTIYF.

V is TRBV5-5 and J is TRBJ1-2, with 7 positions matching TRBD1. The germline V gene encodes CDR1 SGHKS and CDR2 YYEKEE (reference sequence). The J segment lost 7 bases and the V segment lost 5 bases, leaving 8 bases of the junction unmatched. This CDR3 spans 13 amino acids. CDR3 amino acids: CASSLTGFAGYTF. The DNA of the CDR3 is TGTGCCAGCAGTTTGACAGGGTTTGCTGGCTACACCTTC. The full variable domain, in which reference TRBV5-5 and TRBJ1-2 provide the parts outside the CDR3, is DAGVTQSPTHLIKTRGQQVTLRCSPISGHKSVSWYQQVLGQGPQFIFQYYEKEERGRGNFPDRFSARQFPNYSSELNVNALLLGDSALYLCASSLTGFAGYTFGSGTRLTVV.

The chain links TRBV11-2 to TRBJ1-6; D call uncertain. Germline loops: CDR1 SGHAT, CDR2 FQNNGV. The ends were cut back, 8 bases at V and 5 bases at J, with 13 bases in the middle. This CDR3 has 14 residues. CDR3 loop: CASAPARDNSPLHF. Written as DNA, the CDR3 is TGTGCCAGCGCCCCCGCACGGGATAATTCACCCCTCCACTTT.

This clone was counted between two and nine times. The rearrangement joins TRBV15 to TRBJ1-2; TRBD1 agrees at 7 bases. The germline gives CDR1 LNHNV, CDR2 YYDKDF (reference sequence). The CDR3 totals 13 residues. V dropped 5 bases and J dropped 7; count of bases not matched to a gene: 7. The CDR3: CATSDGTARGYTF. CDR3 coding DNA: TGTGCCACCAGCGATGGGACAGCCCGTGGCTACACCTTC.